This note documents a single TCR beta chain sequence. Its matching antigen is unknown. This sample is drawn from a study of post-analysis software for immune sequencing data. At the level of the study: Relapsing-remitting, secondary progressive and progressive-relapsing multiple sclerosis were all included among the disease courses.

The CDR3 extends over 15 amino acids. Germline V lookup: CDR1 SGHRS, CDR2 YFSETQ. V trimming: 0 bases; J trimming: 0 bases; junction bases outside the gene matches: 2. Study-wide results and limits: In patients, roughly five TRBV segments were more frequent than in controls, with TRBV5-6, TRBV5-1 and TRBV20-1 among them. Relative to controls, patients with multiple sclerosis showed significantly lower normalized Chao1 diversity. Co-batched samples clustered tightly together by F measure.

Unique molecular identifiers tagged the TCR beta cDNA libraries. One entry per CDR3 protein, called by TCRdb with MiXCR from the PCR reads. Among approximately 730,000 distinct CDR3 sequences listed, 25% to 30% were seen once. The receptor was derived from a girl aged 10-17 years with multiple sclerosis. The J gene is TRBJ2-5, the V gene TRBV5-1, with 7 bases lining up with TRBD2. Sequencing input: blood. CDR3 in DNA: TGCGCCAGCAGCTTGGCAGGGAGGGACCAAGAGACCCAGTACTTC. It codes for CASSLAGRDQETQYF.